The 7 T cell receptor beta chains in this list originate from one sample, sequenced in a study of cytomegalovirus exposure and HLA in healthy donors (TCRdb year 2017). Library preparation used the immunoSEQ multiplex PCR assay. For the multiplex PCR, a mixture combining 60 forward primers for TCR Vbeta segments and 13 reverse primers for TCR Jbeta segments was used. The clones in this table, taken by TCRdb from immuneACCESS, are in-frame only. Not every clone is retained; where verified, under half of the shortfall comes from an unresolved V gene, and the cause of the rest is unknown. For this sample the table gives over 100,000 clones, of which roughly 85% were detected only once. Roughly 20% of the sample lies in the top ten. Sequencing was done on a sample of PBMCs. These receptors were collected from a man aged 30-40 years in good health and CMV-seropositive.

Only one count was recorded for this clone. The chain carries TRBV5-6 and TRBJ1-5, with D maybe TRBD1 (5 bases). Trimming took off 0 bases at V and 8 bases at J, with 18 bases between the two ends. CDR3 length: 16 amino acids. Germline-derived CDR1 and CDR2 are SGHDT and YYEEEE. In DNA form, the CDR3 reads TGTGCCAGCAGCTTGGGGGGCAGAACCCTAGGGAAGCCCCAGCATTTT. Translation: CASSLGGRTLGKPQHF.

V and J are TRBV7-2 and TRBJ1-2; 7 bases are a match to TRBD1. V dropped 5 bases and J dropped 2; count of bases not matched to a gene: 2. Germline V CDR1 and CDR2: SGHTA, FQGNSA. This CDR3 contains 13 residues. The CDR3 loop is CASSLGQNYGYTF. The DNA of the CDR3 is TGTGCCAGCAGCCTGGGACAGAACTATGGCTACACCTTC.

V usage is TRBV10-3 and J usage is TRBJ2-1; 11 bases fit TRBD2. Germline V gives CDR1 ENHRY, CDR2 SYGVKD. This CDR3 is built from 13 residues. V was clipped by 10 bases and J by 7 bases; unmatched bases: 6. This CDR3 reads CATRGTSGNEQFF. The CDR3 DNA sequence: TGTGCCACCCGCGGGACTAGCGGAAATGAGCAGTTCTTC.

The V and J genes are TRBV27 and TRBJ2-7, with 7 bases fitting TRBD1. V lost 1 base, J lost 0 bases, and 0 bases stayed unmatched. This CDR3 has 14 residues. Germline V gives CDR1 MNHEY, CDR2 SMNVEV (reference sequence). CDR3 loop: CASSLWDSSYEQYF. CDR3 nucleotides: TGTGCCAGCAGTTTATGGGACAGCTCCTACGAGCAGTACTTC.

This chain uses TRBV9 with TRBJ1-1; 7 bases align to TRBD1. The CDR3 covers 13 residues. CDR1 is SGDLS and CDR2 is YYNGEE in the germline V gene. The V and J ends lost 3 bases and 4 bases, in that order; junction bases with no gene match: 3. CDR3 loop: CASSGPGGTEAFF. In DNA, the CDR3 is TGTGCCAGCAGCGGCCCAGGGGGCACTGAAGCTTTCTTT.

This clone appeared a single time. The genes are TRBV19 and TRBJ1-1; 10 nucleotides line up with TRBD1. Germline CDR1 reads LNHDA; CDR2 reads SQIVND (reference sequence). This CDR3 is 15 amino acids long. With 7 bases clipped from V and 2 bases from J, the junction kept 7 bases outside the gene matches. CDR3 residues: CASTRDRGVNTEAFF. The CDR3 coding sequence is TGTGCCAGTACCCGGGACAGGGGAGTTAACACTGAAGCTTTCTTT.

The chain joins TRBV5-4 to TRBJ2-1; 10 nucleotides align to TRBD2. Germline lookup yields CDR1 SGHNT and CDR2 YYREEE (reference sequence). V was clipped by 4 bases and J by 7 bases; unmatched bases: 8. This CDR3 contains 15 residues. As DNA, the CDR3 is TGTGCCAGCAGCGCCCCGGGACTAGCGTTAAATGAGCAGTTCTTC. Translating gives CASSAPGLALNEQFF. The entire variable domain, with the rest obtained from reference TRBV5-4 and TRBJ2-1, is as follows: ETGVTQSPTHLIKTRGQQVTLRCSSQSGHNTVSWYQQALGQGPQFIFQYYREEENGRGNFPPRFSGLQFPNYSSELNVNALELDDSALYLCASSAPGLALNEQFFGPGTRLTVL.